This TCR beta chain derives from a study of shared clonotypes between healthy human individuals. Study background: Per-donor plates numbered three CD4 naive, three CD4 memory, two CD8 naive and one CD8 memory.

V lost 0 bases to trimming and J lost 11 bases; unmatched junction nucleotides: 7. The CDR3 sequence is 14 residues long. Germline V gives CDR1 MNHNS, CDR2 SASEGT. There were no recent acute infections or vaccinations among the donors, who were healthy HIV-negative adults. Division of CD4+ cells produced a CD45RA+ naive subset and a CD45RA-negative memory subset. Assay execution proceeded at the deep level. Repertoires were generated with immunoSEQ multiplex PCR, while TCRdb's copy carries only in-frame clones and drops some. The sample lists over 2 million clones; roughly 96% were seen once. The chain carries TRBV6-1 and TRBJ1-1; 9 bases are shared with TRBD1. This sequence was found in a man aged 18 to 35 in good health. Input material: naive CD4+ T cells sorted from blood. Subset denoted: CD45RA+ positively selected. CDR3 sequence reads: CASSEAAGTGLAFF. In DNA form, the CDR3 reads TGTGCCAGCAGTGAAGCGGCCGGGACAGGGCTTGCTTTCTTT.